By share, the clone carrying this TCR beta chain counts as medium-sized. Antigen: not known. Multiplex touch-down PCR with TRB-A/B primers amplified rearranged V-D-J TRB sequences. TCRdb used MiXCR to reprocess the multiplex PCR reads, holding one entry per CDR3 protein. This table has around 8,600 distinct CDR3 sequences, under 25% appearing once. Amplification of TCR beta used genomic DNA extracted from peripheral blood. The data derive from a study of T cell repertoires in aging, cancer and after chemotherapy. Study details: The whole study produced a dataset of roughly 8.8 million TCR reads.

The CDR3 consists of 12 residues. Trimming pared 8 bases from V and 4 bases from J, leaving 12 bases between. Germline V CDR1 and CDR2: MNHEY, SVGEGT. Findings of the study overall: Median generation probability rose over the chemotherapy interval in each cancer cohort, suggesting rebound thymic output. Compared with age-matched healthy donors, untreated hematological or solid cancer patients showed higher blood TCR clonality.

Sample: blood. V and J are TRBV6-2 or TRBV6-3 and TRBJ2-7; perhaps TRBD2 as D (5 bases). This receptor was identified in a human donor with a blood cancer. The donor label of this sample is uncertain. The CDR3 DNA sequence: TGTGCCAGCGGAGAGGACTTATACGAGCAGTACTTC. Translating it yields CASGEDLYEQYF.